Here is one TCR beta chain with its context. As yet, its antigen is unknown. The repertoire was sequenced with immunoSEQ multiplex PCR; TCRdb's copy has only in-frame clones and lacks some. The sample has 300,000 to 350,000 clones, about 88% seen once. The CDR3 contains 15 residues. Unmatched junction bases numbered 9, after V lost 1 base and J lost 6 bases. Germline V CDR1 and CDR2: SGHTA, FQGTGA. Treatment indicated: 15 to 20 received Ad26.COV2.S at low or high dose, single or two shots; about 5 received placebo; per-sample allocation not given. The samples date from day 63 after the first vaccine or placebo injection. The donor was a Boston adult aged 18-55 years. This sample stems from a study of Ad26.COV2.S vaccination and SARS-CoV-2 variants. For the study at large: The authors gave Ad26.COV2.S intramuscularly, either once or twice 56 days apart. General study results and limits: An underestimation of total T cell responses may have resulted from the TCR breadth and depth analyses. Breadth of non-spike TCRs did not differ between vaccinees and placebo recipients.

The chain employs TRBV7-3 and TRBJ2-7, with TRBD1 matching 7 bases. Sequenced material: peripheral blood, taken in a trial of Ad26.COV2.S vaccine versus placebo. The clonotype was recovered from a person between 18 and 59 years old who received the Ad26.COV2.S COVID-19 vaccine or a placebo. CDR3 sequence: CASSLKAGTASEQYF. CDR3 in DNA: TGTGCCAGCAGCTTAAAGGCAGGGACAGCTTCCGAGCAGTACTTC.